One and the same sample provided the 18 T cell receptor beta chains below, sequenced in a study of cytomegalovirus exposure and HLA in healthy donors (dated by TCRdb to the late 2010s). The library was built by means of the immunoSEQ multiplex PCR assay. In its TCRdb copy, this immuneACCESS table keeps in-frame sequences only and misses some clones. Where compared with another copy, unresolved V genes explain less than half of these, and the others have no known cause. Across this sample there are a few hundred thousand clones, with 90% seen only once. The leading ten clones occupy roughly 0.4% of the sample. Input material: PBMCs. All receptors come from a young woman in good health and CMV-seronegative.

V gene TRBV19 combines with J gene TRBJ2-5; 11 bases line up with TRBD2. CDR1 and CDR2 (germline): LNHDA, SQIVND (reference sequence). The V gene end was trimmed by 5 bases and the J gene end by 4 bases; junction bases not matched to a gene: 9. The length of the CDR3 is 16 residues. CDR3 loop: CASSGLAGGPRETQYF. The CDR3 nucleotides read TGTGCCAGTAGTGGGTTAGCGGGGGGGCCGCGAGAGACCCAGTACTTC.

In its sample, this clone was seen once. The genes are TRBV2 and TRBJ2-3; D is ambiguous. In germline, CDR1 is SNHLY, CDR2 FYNNEI. CDR3 length equals 15 residues. With 6 bases removed from V and 1 base from J, the gap between germline ends came to 14 bases. CDR3 loop: CASRALRVGTDTQYF. The CDR3 nucleotides read TGTGCCAGCAGGGCCTTACGGGTGGGCACAGATACGCAGTATTTT.

This clone was observed once. The rearrangement uses TRBV5-6 and TRBJ1-1; possible D gene TRBD1, 5 bases. The CDR3 has 15 amino acids. Looked up from germline, CDR1 is SGHDT and CDR2 is YYEEEE. V lost 1 base, J lost 1 base, and 11 bases lay in between. DNA of the CDR3: TGTGCCAGCAGCTTGTTGCAGGGAAAGAACACTGAAGCTTTCTTT. It specifies CASSLLQGKNTEAFF.

In this sample, this clone turned up a few times. This sequence joins TRBV18 and TRBJ2-1, with no clear D. The CDR3 runs 15 residues. From germline, CDR1 is KGHSH and CDR2 LQKENI. With 5 bases removed from V and 0 bases from J, the gap between germline ends came to 11 bases. The CDR3 is CASSTSTSSYNEQFF. The CDR3 nucleotides read TGTGCCAGCTCAACGTCAACGAGCTCCTACAATGAGCAGTTCTTC.

The chain couples TRBV5-1 to TRBJ2-1; D may be TRBD1 (6 bases). V was cut by 4 bases and J by 0 bases, with 11 bases left in between. Germline values: CDR1 SGHRS, CDR2 YFSETQ. The CDR3 covers 15 residues. The CDR3 region is CASSISGDSYNEQFF. In DNA, the CDR3 is TGCGCCAGCAGCATTTCAGGGGACTCCTACAATGAGCAGTTCTTC. Full variable domain (remainder filled in from reference TRBV5-1 and TRBJ2-1): KAGVTQTPRYLIKTRGQQVTLSCSPISGHRSVSWYQQTPGQGLQFLFEYFSETQRNKGNFPGRFSGRQFSNSRSEMNVSTLELGDSALYLCASSISGDSYNEQFFGPGTRLTVL.

V and J are TRBV9 and TRBJ1-2, with D unclear. Germline assignment: CDR1 SGDLS and CDR2 YYNGEE. Trimming left V 1 base short and J 5 bases short, with 21 bases between. This CDR3 has 17 residues. For the CDR3, the DNA is TGTGCCAGCAGCGTAACCCCTGACATCGGTAGGAGGTATGGCTACACCTTC. Its protein product is CASSVTPDIGRRYGYTF.

A single count supports this clone. The chain links TRBV18 to TRBJ2-7, with D possibly being TRBD1 (5 bases). The CDR3 is 15 residues long. Germline CDR1 KGHSH, CDR2 LQKENI. The V end lost 2 bases, the J end lost 2 bases, and 13 bases lay between the germline ends. The CDR3 spells CASSPVQGPTYEQYF. The CDR3 coding sequence is TGTGCCAGCTCACCAGTTCAGGGTCCCACCTACGAGCAGTACTTC. The full variable domain, with the rest looked up from reference TRBV18 and TRBJ2-7, is NAGVMQNPRHLVRRRGQEARLRCSPMKGHSHVYWYRQLPEEGLKFMVYLQKENIIDESGMPKERFSAEFPKEGPSILRIQQVVRGDSAAYFCASSPVQGPTYEQYFGPGTRLTVT.

The rearrangement joins TRBV4-1 to TRBJ2-1, with D unresolved. With 1 base removed from V and 2 bases from J, the gap between germline ends came to 9 bases. The CDR3 loop spans 15 amino acids. CDR1 is MGHRA, CDR2 YSYEKL, per germline. This CDR3 is CASSQASGPYNEQFF. DNA for the CDR3: TGCGCCAGCAGCCAAGCTTCTGGGCCCTACAATGAGCAGTTCTTC.

The chain uses TRBV19 and TRBJ2-3; tentatively, D is TRBD2 (5 bases). This CDR3 contains 14 residues. Trimming removed 6 bases from V and 3 bases from J, with 13 bases in between. Germline V gives CDR1 LNHDA, CDR2 SQIVND (reference sequence). The CDR3 loop is CASSPIRGTDTQYF. The CDR3 bases are TGTGCCAGTAGCCCGATACGAGGGACAGATACGCAGTATTTT. Combining the CDR3 with reference TRBV19 and TRBJ2-3 gives the whole variable domain DGGITQSPKYLFRKEGQNVTLSCEQNLNHDAMYWYRQDPGQGLRLIYYSQIVNDFQKGDIAEGYSVSREKKESFPLTVTSAQKNPTAFYLCASSPIRGTDTQYFGPGTRLTVL.

The CDR3 nucleotides are TGCGCCAGCAGCCAGTTAACCCGGACGGAGGTTAACACCGGGGAGCTGTTTTTT. Translating gives CASSQLTRTEVNTGELFF. This sequence joins TRBV4-3 and TRBJ2-2; D might be TRBD2 (5 bases). CDR3 length equals 18 residues. V was trimmed by 3 bases and J by 2 bases, leaving 19 bases between them. The germline gives CDR1 LGHNA, CDR2 YSLEER.

The gene calls are TRBV5-4 and TRBJ2-7; no clear D gene. CDR1 and CDR2 (germline): SGHNT, YYREEE (reference sequence). The CDR3 is 15 residues long. V was shortened by 4 bases and J by 5 bases, with 19 bases between the two germline ends. CDR3 region: CASSPTRSPGDEQYF. CDR3 in DNA: TGTGCCAGCAGCCCGACGAGATCCCCGGGTGACGAGCAGTACTTC.

This clone was seen only once. CDR3 in DNA: TGTGCCAGCAGTCCCGGGACAGAGACCTACGAGCAGTACTTC. Residues: CASSPGTETYEQYF. The chain employs TRBV28 and TRBJ2-7; TRBD1 aligns across 7 bases. Germline lookup yields CDR1 MDHEN and CDR2 SYDVKM. This CDR3 contains 14 residues. The junction had 6 bases not matched to a gene; V was cut back by 5 bases and J by 2 bases.

The chain links TRBV4-1 to TRBJ2-5; D is perhaps TRBD2 (6 bases). Germline assignment: CDR1 MGHRA and CDR2 YSYEKL. CDR3 length: 15 amino acids. Between the trimmed V and J ends, which lost 3 bases and 4 bases, there was a span of 15 bases. The CDR3 DNA reads TGCGCCAGCAGCCAGGCAACGAGGGGAGGAGAGACCCAGTACTTC. Translated: CASSQATRGGETQYF.

J is TRBJ2-7 and V is TRBV7-9, with unresolved D. The ends were cut back, 5 bases at V and 2 bases at J, with 10 bases in the middle. The CDR3 extends over 13 amino acids. Per the germline V gene, CDR1 is SEHNR and CDR2 is FQNEAQ (reference sequence). The CDR3 DNA sequence: TGTGCCAGCAGCGGCCCCGCTGCCTACGAGCAGTACTTC. As protein: CASSGPAAYEQYF. The entire variable domain, with the rest obtained from reference TRBV7-9 and TRBJ2-7, is as follows: DTGVSQNPRHKITKRGQNVTFRCDPISEHNRLYWYRQTLGQGPEFLTYFQNEAQLEKSRLLSDRFSAERPKGSFSTLEIQRTEQGDSAMYLCASSGPAAYEQYFGPGTRLTVT.

The chain recombines TRBV5-1 with TRBJ2-1, with D perhaps TRBD2 (5 bases). This CDR3 contains 12 residues. Germline values: CDR1 SGHRS, CDR2 YFSETQ. V was shortened by 4 bases and J by 8 bases, with 10 bases between the two germline ends. The CDR3 protein is CASSAPGDEQFF. Here the CDR3 DNA reads TGCGCCAGCAGCGCCCCCGGGGATGAGCAGTTCTTC.

The chain joins TRBV10-3 to TRBJ1-6; 7 nucleotides line up with TRBD1. The CDR3 has 12 residues. CDR1 is ENHRY, CDR2 SYGVKD, per germline. V was clipped by 10 bases and J by 7 bases; unmatched bases: 4. The DNA of the CDR3 is TGTGCCACTTCAGGGGGGAATTCACCCCTCCACTTT. Translation: CATSGGNSPLHF.

V usage is TRBV6-1 and J usage is TRBJ1-6, with a tentative D call TRBD1 (5 bases). Germline-derived CDR1 and CDR2 are MNHNS and SASEGT. Trimming removed 7 bases from V and 2 bases from J, with 12 bases in between. This CDR3 spans 15 amino acids. The CDR3 DNA is TGTGCCAGCACCCAGGGCGACCCCTATAATTCACCCCTCCACTTT. The encoded protein is CASTQGDPYNSPLHF.

The J gene is TRBJ1-4, the V gene TRBV6-6; perhaps TRBD1 as D (5 bases). CDR3 length: 15 residues. Germline CDR1 and CDR2: MNHNY and SVGAGI (reference sequence). V was shortened by 0 bases and J by 8 bases, with 13 bases between the two germline ends. This CDR3 is CASSYSSEEGEKLFF. In DNA, the CDR3 is TGTGCCAGCAGTTACTCTAGTGAGGAGGGGGAAAAACTGTTTTTT.